This T cell receptor beta chain was captured in a study of blood T cells in healthy people across ages (dated by TCRdb to between 2014 and 2017). Turning to the overall study: Template switching captured roughly one uniquely barcoded TCR beta cDNA molecule per two T cells in model experiments. The study measured age-related changes in TCR beta repertoire diversity using deep sequencing normalized with unique cDNA molecular identifiers. The donors were divided into four age groups: young (average around 16 years), middle-aged (about 39), aged (about 61) and long-lived (82). To avoid experimental bias, donors of different ages were distributed randomly across sequencing lanes. For two donors (one aged 18 to 30 and one aged 80 or older), the study analyzed two additional independent replicas of 1 million unique cDNA reads from the same blood draw.

This clonotype was counted between two and nine times. Its antigen is not yet known. No qualities accompany the bases; no much larger clone lies one base away. The CDR3, cysteine through phenylalanine, is 16 amino acids long. Solely the CDR3 DNA is kept, with 48 bases framed from the first base. The germline V gene encodes CDR1 MGHRA and CDR2 YSYEKL. Study-level results and caveats: Total diversity estimates from one million sequenced T cells were considered lower bounds and underestimates. Because donor CMV infection status was unknown, age-related changes in expanded clonotypes were potentially confounded. Since profiling was done on bulk unsorted PBMCs, naive and antigen-experienced compartments could not be conclusively compared. Compared with the aged group, more naive CD4+ T cells, fewer expanded clones and increased TCR diversity were shown by the long-lived group, suggesting age selection. Observed TCR beta diversity per million T cells fell roughly linearly with age, and a significant reduction was already apparent by age around 36. A strong correlation was found between observed TCR beta diversity and the percentage of naive T cells measured by flow cytometry.

The receptor library was made with 5' RACE. Sequencing relied on an Illumina HiSeq 2500. A second about 7 to 11 cycle PCR used a sample-barcoded 5' primer and a J-beta primer mix. A unique molecular identifier was introduced onto each TCR beta cDNA molecule by a template-switch 5' adaptor carrying 12 random nucleotides. At least 2.5 million CDR3-containing paired-end reads were obtained from each sample. First-strand cDNA was synthesized from all RNA with the Mint cDNA synthesis kit, primed by a TRBC-specific oligonucleotide. All cDNA was treated with uracil-DNA glycosylase and then went through a first 18-cycle PCR with the universal primers M1SS and BC2_uni_R. From the authors' description of their analysis: For normalization, 1 million high-quality reads, each with a distinct molecular identifier, were randomly selected from each sample. Instead of being binned into consensus sequences, reads that shared molecular identifiers were thrown out. CDR3 identification, clonotype clustering and error correction used MiTCR with a Q25 quality threshold and the strictest error-elimination algorithm. A nonparametric unseen species model with Euler transformation was used to estimate lower-bound total TCR beta diversity. TCRdb's own reprocessing of the public reads used fastp at Q25 and MiXCR and kept productive beta chains. CDR3 protein sequences are deduplicated, and each keeps its most common genes and DNA. TCRdb, rather than the study authors, made the V and J calls. Present in this sample are 1.2 million to 1.5 million distinct CDR3 sequences, around two fifths of which were seen just once. In total, the top ten clones hold roughly 7.9% of the sample.

Systemically healthy Caucasian individuals from Russia, about 38 in total and aged roughly 6 to 95 years, were included as donors. Roughly 10 milliliters of peripheral blood were collected from each donor into EDTA-treated Vacutainer tubes. PBMCs were isolated by Ficoll-Paque density-gradient centrifugation, with at least 6.5 million obtained per sample. Total RNA was extracted from PBMCs with Trizol reagent, with at least 5 micrograms obtained per sample. Naive CD45RAhigh/CD27high T cell percentages were measured by flow cytometry on a PBMC aliquot from every donor. The TCR originated in a woman aged 18 to 35 in good health. This receptor chain uses TRBV4-1 and TRBJ2-4; 7 bases in the junction line up with TRBD2. With the DNA end fitting TRBJ2-7 better, the J assignment may be wrong. The sequenced material came from blood. The nucleotide sequence is TGCGCCAGCAGCCAAGATATAGCCGGACTAGCCTACGAGCAGTACTTC. This codes for CASSQDIAGLAYEQYF.